This T cell receptor (beta chain) was identified in a study of regulatory T cells in long-lasting Graves disease. This clonotype was counted between two and nine times. Combining iRepertoire HTBI primers with Arm-PCR of CDR3 regions, the authors built TCR beta libraries. Via MiXCR, TCRdb re-called the multiplex PCR reads, giving one row per CDR3 protein. Of about 610,000 distinct CDR3 sequences in the sample, roughly 15% were seen once. The germline V gene has CDR1 MNHEY and CDR2 SVGEGT. The trim removed 5 bases at V and 4 bases at J, leaving 7 bases unmatched. CDR3 length equals 17 residues. The time point denotes: newly diagnosed GD, antithyroid drugs for less than 3 months. Making the TCR library involved RNA that had been extracted from PBMCs. These data also featured in a second study, about T cells in Graves' hyperthyroidism and ophthalmopathy.

Sequences were derived from peripheral blood mononuclear cells (PBMCs), sampled at new diagnosis, from a patient treated with antithyroid drugs. The chain carries TRBV6-2 or TRBV6-3 and TRBJ2-2; 13 bases match TRBD2. This receptor was identified in a man between 18 and 35 years old with Graves disease. The CDR3 protein is CASSTWTSGSITGELFF. The CDR3 DNA follows: TGTGCCAGCAGTACCTGGACTAGCGGGAGTATCACCGGGGAGCTGTTTTTT.